The 16 T cell receptor beta chains given below trace back to one sample, sequenced in a study of T cell responses to AZD1222 COVID-19 vaccine (dated by TCRdb to about 2021). The meaning of the sample's time point label: baseline before first vaccination. Libraries were prepared through the immunoSEQ multiplex PCR assay. In TCRdb, the immuneACCESS table is reduced to in-frame sequences with V and J assigned. These tables do not hold every clone; where another copy was compared, an unresolved V gene accounts for under half, and the others remain unexplained. The sample table shows approximately 180,000 clones, and about nine tenths are seen once. The biggest ten clones account for 2.5% to 3.5% of the sample. The starting material was peripheral blood, obtained on day 0 of AZD1222 vaccination. The receptors were sampled from an adult in good health.

The chain has TRBV19 and TRBJ2-7, with D perhaps given as TRBD1 or TRBD2 (5 bases each). Deletions cut 4 bases from V and 4 bases from J, with 11 bases between. CDR1 and CDR2 from the germline V gene are LNHDA and SQIVND (reference sequence). The length of the CDR3 is 13 residues. The CDR3 DNA follows: TGTGCCAGTAGTACCCTTGGGGGTTACGAGCAGTACTTC. Translation gives CASSTLGGYEQYF.

This chain connects TRBV2 to TRBJ2-7; perhaps TRBD2 as D (6 bases). V was cut by 4 bases and J by 5 bases, with 9 bases left in between. The germline CDR1 and CDR2 sequences are SNHLY and FYNNEI. The CDR3 is 12 residues long. Written as DNA, the CDR3 is TGTGCCAGCAGTGTGGGGGGAGACGAGCAGTACTTC. It is translated as CASSVGGDEQYF.

The chain carries TRBV2 and TRBJ1-3; D uncertain. CDR1 SNHLY and CDR2 FYNNEI come from the germline V gene. Trimming took off 5 bases at V and 3 bases at J, with 11 bases between the two ends. The length of the CDR3 is 14 residues. The CDR3 loop is CASSRVGRGNTIYF. The CDR3 nucleotides are TGTGCCAGCAGTCGGGTTGGGCGTGGAAACACCATATATTTT.

The chain has TRBV14 and TRBJ1-6; the D is unclear. This CDR3 has 14 residues. Trimming took off 5 bases at V and 13 bases at J, with 18 bases between the two ends. The germline CDR1 and CDR2 sequences are SGHDN and FVKESK. The CDR3, as DNA: TGTGCCAGCAGCGAAATATCTTGGGAGAGTCCCCTCCACTTT. Translating it yields CASSEISWESPLHF.

The chain uses TRBV6-2 or TRBV6-3 and TRBJ2-5; 8 bases align to TRBD2. The germline CDR1 and CDR2 sequences are MNHEY and SVGEGT. After removal of 2 bases from V and 3 bases from J, the junction contained 8 bases not matched to a gene. The length of the CDR3 is 16 residues. The CDR3 region is CASSYGGGGFKETQYF. The CDR3 bases are TGTGCCAGCAGTTACGGTGGCGGGGGGTTTAAAGAGACCCAGTACTTC.

This clone was counted once. V is TRBV2 and J is TRBJ1-3; D remains ambiguous. Germline CDR1 and CDR2: SNHLY and FYNNEI. Trimming stripped 2 bases from V and 0 bases from J, with 8 bases between. CDR3 length equals 15 residues. CDR3 amino acids: CASSEMVNSGNTIYF. In nucleotides, the CDR3 is TGTGCCAGCAGTGAAATGGTCAACTCTGGAAACACCATATATTTT.

This clone was found once. The gene calls are TRBV14 and TRBJ2-7; the match to TRBD1 covers 9 bases. V trimming: 6 bases; J trimming: 5 bases; junction bases outside the gene matches: 5. The CDR3 has 13 residues. CDR1 is SGHDN, CDR2 FVKESK, per germline. CDR3 DNA: TGTGCCAGCAGAGGGACAGGGATGGACGAGCAGTACTTC. This codes for CASRGTGMDEQYF.

The chain carries TRBV19 and TRBJ2-3, with D perhaps TRBD1 (6 bases). This CDR3 contains 14 residues. Looked up from germline, CDR1 is LNHDA and CDR2 is SQIVND (reference sequence). The V and J ends lost 8 bases and 2 bases respectively, with 14 bases between them. The chain's CDR3 is CASAQGPLTDTQYF. CDR3 DNA: TGTGCCAGTGCCCAGGGGCCCCTCACAGATACGCAGTATTTT.

This clone has more than one count but fewer than ten. The chain employs TRBV5-1 and TRBJ2-3; D remains unclear. The CDR3 covers 14 residues. Germline CDR1 and CDR2: SGHRS and YFSETQ. The V end lost 5 bases, the J end lost 4 bases, and 14 bases lay between the germline ends. The CDR3 coding sequence is TGCGCCAGCAGTTACCGACCCCAGCCAGATACGCAGTATTTT. This translates into CASSYRPQPDTQYF. Drawing the rest from reference TRBV5-1 and TRBJ2-3, the complete variable domain is KAGVTQTPRYLIKTRGQQVTLSCSPISGHRSVSWYQQTPGQGLQFLFEYFSETQRNKGNFPGRFSGRQFSNSRSEMNVSTLELGDSALYLCASSYRPQPDTQYFGPGTRLTVL.

The rearrangement links TRBV6-5 to TRBJ2-7; D is ambiguous. The V end was cut by 0 bases, the J end by 3 bases, with 15 bases between. The CDR3 is 16 residues long. Germline V CDR1 and CDR2: MNHEY, SVGAGI. CDR3 residues: CASSYSGRQANYEQYF. The CDR3, as DNA: TGTGCCAGCAGTTACTCGGGTCGGCAGGCGAACTACGAGCAGTACTTC.

The chain links TRBV4-3 to TRBJ1-3; 10 bases are shared with TRBD1. Per germline, CDR1 LGHNA and CDR2 YSLEER. After removal of 0 bases from V and 4 bases from J, the junction contained 6 bases not matched to a gene. The CDR3 consists of 17 residues. CDR3 sequence reads: CASSQDLMTGGGNTIYF. The CDR3 DNA reads as TGCGCCAGCAGCCAAGACCTGATGACAGGGGGCGGAAACACCATATATTTT.

The chain recombines TRBV10-3 with TRBJ2-5; D possibly uses TRBD1 or TRBD2 (5 bases each). Germline CDR1 reads ENHRY; CDR2 reads SYGVKD. Trimming took 0 bases from V and 5 from J, leaving 16 bases between them. The CDR3 runs to 16 residues. CDR3 coding DNA: TGTGCCATCAGTGAGTCGAAAGGGGTGGGGAGCGAGACCCAGTACTTC. This codes for CAISESKGVGSETQYF.

The chain joins TRBV6-5 to TRBJ1-2, with D possibly being TRBD1 (5 bases). The ends were cut back, 5 bases at V and 13 bases at J, with 17 bases in the middle. The CDR3 is made up of 12 amino acids. The germline CDR1 and CDR2 sequences are MNHEY and SVGAGI. This CDR3 is CASSPAQGITTF. DNA for the CDR3: TGTGCCAGCAGTCCTGCGCAGGGTATTACCACCTTC.

This clone occurred once. The chain combines TRBV23-1 with TRBJ2-5; D may match TRBD1 or TRBD2 (5 bases each). TRBV23-1 is classed as an ORF, of uncertain function. This CDR3 has 15 amino acids. V dropped 2 bases and J dropped 3 bases, with 13 bases sitting between them. CDR3 region: CASSQLRDHKETQYF. In nucleotides, the CDR3 is TGCGCCAGCAGTCAACTTAGGGACCATAAAGAGACCCAGTACTTC.

The chain carries TRBV7-2 and TRBJ2-7; D remains ambiguous. Germline values: CDR1 SGHTA, CDR2 FQGNSA. The CDR3 runs to 14 residues. V lost 5 bases, J lost 0 bases, and 11 bases lay in between. The CDR3 loop is CASSTRTVSYEQYF. The CDR3 DNA is TGTGCCAGCAGCACAAGGACGGTCTCCTACGAGCAGTACTTC.

The sample holds a few counts of this clone. V usage is TRBV5-6 and J usage is TRBJ1-5; D possibly corresponds to TRBD1 (5 bases). From germline, CDR1 is SGHDT and CDR2 YYEEEE. The CDR3 contains 17 residues. The ends were cut back, 1 base at V and 0 bases at J, with 14 bases in the middle. CDR3 DNA: TGTGCCAGCAGCTTGTCGGCTGGGGGGTATAGCAATCAGCCCCAGCATTTT. Its translation: CASSLSAGGYSNQPQHF.